This T cell receptor (beta chain) was profiled in a study of T cells after yellow fever vaccination. Study summary: Low-cell-number fractions were prepared with SMART-Seq v4 Ultra Low Input. General observations from the study: Primary-vaccination clones mostly resurfaced post-booster (around 95% CD4, roughly 87% CD8).

Template switching by 5'RACE produced TCR cDNA, adding a universal primer site and UMIs. From the 5' RACE reads, TCRdb called clonotypes with MiXCR, one entry per CDR3 protein. The sample shows 250,000 or so distinct CDR3 sequences, over 3% of them seen only once. This clonotype appeared a few times. The antigen remains undetermined. The sequences come from PBMCs, collected 15 days after the yellow fever booster vaccination. The clonotype comes from a man between 18 and 35 years old who received the YFV17D yellow fever vaccine.

The CDR3 DNA is TGTGCCAGCAGCTCCTTAGCTGGAAACACCATATATTTT. Protein sequence: CASSSLAGNTIYF. This sequence joins TRBV7-2 and TRBJ1-3; no clear D. The CDR3 extends over 13 amino acids. V lost 4 bases and J 2 bases, leaving 6 bases between the germline ends. Germline CDR1 is SGHTA and CDR2 is FQGNSA.